This is a list of T cell receptor beta chains from one sample in a study of OX40 agonist ivuxolimab in advanced cancers. Libraries were prepared by immunoSEQ multiplex PCR; TCRdb keeps only in-frame clonotypes and omits some of them. The sample shows approximately 18,000 clones, around 67% of them seen only once. The material was CD4+ or CD8+ T cells sorted from blood, obtained in a trial of the OX40 agonist ivuxolimab. The receptors stem from an adult with an advanced solid tumor such as melanoma, head and neck, liver or kidney cancer. Each CDR3 is given with its conserved first and last residue. Fields, in order: V gene, clone size, J gene, CDR3 length, D gene, CDR3 protein, CDR3 DNA. The D gene is left open where the match is weak. Size is stated for part of the rows, as once, few or many counts, or as a class when the clone is expanded.

V gene: TRBV4-1; clone size: NA; J gene: TRBJ1-1; CDR3 length: 11; D gene: NA; CDR3 protein: CASSEGTEAFF; CDR3 DNA: TGCGCCAGCAGCGAAGGGACTGAAGCTTTCTTT
V gene: TRBV10-3; clone size: few; J gene: TRBJ1-4; CDR3 length: 16; D gene: TRBD1; CDR3 protein: CAISETGDGANEKLFF; CDR3 DNA: TGTGCCATCAGTGAGACAGGGGATGGAGCTAATGAAAAACTGTTTTTT
V gene: TRBV7-6; clone size: once; J gene: TRBJ1-4; CDR3 length: 14; D gene: NA; CDR3 protein: CASSLAGSGEKLFF; CDR3 DNA: TGTGCCAGCAGCTTAGCAGGGTCTGGGGAAAAACTGTTTTTT
V gene: TRBV7-8; clone size: NA; J gene: TRBJ1-3; CDR3 length: 16; D gene: NA; CDR3 protein: CASSQTTRFSGNTIYF; CDR3 DNA: TGTGCCAGCAGCCAGACAACACGATTCTCTGGAAACACCATATATTTT
V gene: TRBV4-1; clone size: few; J gene: TRBJ1-5; CDR3 length: 16; D gene: NA; CDR3 protein: CASSQDPREMDQPQHF; CDR3 DNA: TGCGCCAGCAGCCAAGACCCCAGGGAAATGGATCAGCCCCAGCATTTT
V gene: TRBV5-1; clone size: NA; J gene: TRBJ2-5; CDR3 length: 17; D gene: NA; CDR3 protein: CASSLGRLNQYQETQYF; CDR3 DNA: TGCGCCAGCAGCTTGGGCAGGTTAAATCAGTACCAAGAGACCCAGTACTTC
V gene: TRBV7-2; clone size: NA; J gene: TRBJ2-5; CDR3 length: 13; D gene: NA; CDR3 protein: CASSLNSQETQYF; CDR3 DNA: TGTGCCAGCAGCTTAAACAGTCAAGAGACCCAGTACTTC
V gene: TRBV2; clone size: few; J gene: TRBJ1-5; CDR3 length: 15; D gene: TRBD1; CDR3 protein: CASSPSGQGNQPQHF; CDR3 DNA: TGTGCCAGCAGTCCTTCGGGACAGGGAAATCAGCCCCAGCATTTT
V gene: TRBV9; clone size: NA; J gene: TRBJ1-2; CDR3 length: 14; D gene: NA; CDR3 protein: CASSGYGGLGRYTF; CDR3 DNA: TGTGCCAGCAGCGGCTATGGAGGACTGGGCCGCTACACCTTC
V gene: TRBV19; clone size: NA; J gene: TRBJ2-3; CDR3 length: 16; D gene: NA; CDR3 protein: CASSPSEGLRTDTQYF; CDR3 DNA: TGTGCCAGTAGTCCCTCCGAAGGACTTCGCACAGATACGCAGTATTTT
V gene: TRBV11-2; clone size: few; J gene: TRBJ1-1; CDR3 length: 14; D gene: NA; CDR3 protein: CASSLGAPITEAFF; CDR3 DNA: TGTGCCAGCAGCTTAGGGGCACCGATCACTGAAGCTTTCTTT
V gene: TRBV19; clone size: once; J gene: TRBJ2-7; CDR3 length: 13; D gene: NA; CDR3 protein: CASSIASGVEQYF; CDR3 DNA: TGTGCCAGTAGTATAGCATCGGGGGTTGAGCAGTACTTC
V gene: TRBV6-1; clone size: NA; J gene: TRBJ1-2; CDR3 length: 14; D gene: NA; CDR3 protein: CASSEWTASNGYTF; CDR3 DNA: TGTGCCAGCAGTGAATGGACGGCCTCGAATGGCTACACCTTC
V gene: TRBV9; clone size: NA; J gene: TRBJ2-7; CDR3 length: 11; D gene: NA; CDR3 protein: CASSGSGGQYF; CDR3 DNA: TGTGCCAGCAGCGGATCGGGTGGGCAGTACTTC
V gene: TRBV13; clone size: NA; J gene: TRBJ1-6; CDR3 length: 13; D gene: NA; CDR3 protein: CASSPPGRPPLHF; CDR3 DNA: TGTGCCAGCAGCCCCCCGGGTAGGCCACCCCTCCACTTT
V gene: TRBV13; clone size: NA; J gene: TRBJ2-3; CDR3 length: 16; D gene: TRBD2; CDR3 protein: CASSFFTSGSSDTQYF; CDR3 DNA: TGTGCCAGCAGCTTCTTCACTAGCGGCTCCTCCGATACGCAGTATTTT
V gene: TRBV28; clone size: NA; J gene: TRBJ2-7; CDR3 length: 14; D gene: NA; CDR3 protein: CASSLWTPTYEQYF; CDR3 DNA: TGTGCCAGCAGTTTATGGACCCCGACCTACGAGCAGTACTTC
V gene: TRBV19; clone size: NA; J gene: TRBJ1-1; CDR3 length: 15; D gene: NA; CDR3 protein: CASSITAPEGTEAFF; CDR3 DNA: TGTGCCAGTAGTATAACGGCTCCGGAGGGCACTGAAGCTTTCTTT
V gene: TRBV6-1; clone size: NA; J gene: TRBJ2-7; CDR3 length: 14; D gene: TRBD1; CDR3 protein: CASSEGDSFYEQYF; CDR3 DNA: TGTGCCAGCAGTGAAGGGGACAGTTTCTACGAGCAGTACTTC
V gene: TRBV19; clone size: NA; J gene: TRBJ2-7; CDR3 length: 15; D gene: NA; CDR3 protein: CASSILWESSYEQYF; CDR3 DNA: TGTGCCAGTAGTATACTGTGGGAAAGCTCCTACGAGCAGTACTTC